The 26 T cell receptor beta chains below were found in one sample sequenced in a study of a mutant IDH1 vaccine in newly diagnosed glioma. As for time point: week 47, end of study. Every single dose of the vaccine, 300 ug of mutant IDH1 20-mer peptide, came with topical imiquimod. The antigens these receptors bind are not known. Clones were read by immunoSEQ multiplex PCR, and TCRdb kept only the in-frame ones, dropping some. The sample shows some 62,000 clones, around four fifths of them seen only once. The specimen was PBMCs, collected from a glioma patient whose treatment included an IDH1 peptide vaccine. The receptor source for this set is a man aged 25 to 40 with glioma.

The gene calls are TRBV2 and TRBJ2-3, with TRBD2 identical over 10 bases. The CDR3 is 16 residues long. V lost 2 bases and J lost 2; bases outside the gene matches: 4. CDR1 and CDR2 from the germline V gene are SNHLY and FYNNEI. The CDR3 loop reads CASSERGTSATDTQYF. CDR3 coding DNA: TGTGCCAGCAGTGAAAGGGGGACTAGCGCCACAGATACGCAGTATTTT.

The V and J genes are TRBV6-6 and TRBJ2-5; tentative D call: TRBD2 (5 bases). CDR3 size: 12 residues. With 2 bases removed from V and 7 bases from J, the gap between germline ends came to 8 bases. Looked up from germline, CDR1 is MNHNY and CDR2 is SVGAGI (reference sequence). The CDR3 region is CASSYKEGTQYF. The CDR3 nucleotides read TGTGCCAGCAGTTACAAAGAGGGGACCCAGTACTTC.

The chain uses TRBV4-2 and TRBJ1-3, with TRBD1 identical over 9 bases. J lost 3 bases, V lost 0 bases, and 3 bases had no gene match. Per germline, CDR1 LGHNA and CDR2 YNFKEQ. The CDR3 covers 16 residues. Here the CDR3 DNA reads TGTGCCAGCAGCCAAGAGGAGGGACAGGGTGGAAACACCATATATTTT. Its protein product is CASSQEEGQGGNTIYF.

The CDR3 is CASSLGQGIEAFF. DNA of the CDR3: TGTGCCAGCAGCTTGGGACAGGGGATTGAAGCTTTCTTT. The chain joins TRBV5-8 to TRBJ1-1; 8 nucleotides match TRBD1. Trimming at V came to 0 bases and at J to 7 bases, leaving 2 bases not matched to a gene. The CDR3 consists of 13 residues. The germline CDR1 and CDR2 sequences are SGHTS and YDEGEE. The full variable domain, with the rest looked up from reference TRBV5-8 and TRBJ1-1, is EAGVTQSPTHLIKTRGQQATLRCSPISGHTSVYWYQQALGLGLQFLLWYDEGEERNRGNFPPRFSGRQFPNYSSELNVNALELEDSALYLCASSLGQGIEAFFGQGTRLTVV.

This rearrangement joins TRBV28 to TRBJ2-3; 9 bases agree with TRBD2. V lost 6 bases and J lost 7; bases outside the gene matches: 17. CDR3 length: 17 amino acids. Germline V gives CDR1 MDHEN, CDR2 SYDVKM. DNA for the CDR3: TGTGCCAGCAGCCGAACGGGGGGGGGACTAGCATCGTATACGCAGTATTTT. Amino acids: CASSRTGGGLASYTQYF.

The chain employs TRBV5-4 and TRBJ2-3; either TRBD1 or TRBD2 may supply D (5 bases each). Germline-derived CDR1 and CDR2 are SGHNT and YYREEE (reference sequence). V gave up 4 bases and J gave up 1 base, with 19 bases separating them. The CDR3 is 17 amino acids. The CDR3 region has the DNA TGTGCCAGCAGCAGAACCCCCAGGGTGGAGGGCACAGATACGCAGTATTTT. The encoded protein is CASSRTPRVEGTDTQYF.

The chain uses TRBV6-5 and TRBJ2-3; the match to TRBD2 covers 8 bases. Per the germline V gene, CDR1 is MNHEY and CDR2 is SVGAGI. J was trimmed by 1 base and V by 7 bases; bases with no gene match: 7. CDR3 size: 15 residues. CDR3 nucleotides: TGTGCCAGCAAGAGCGGGGGTTCCCGCACAGATACGCAGTATTTT. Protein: CASKSGGSRTDTQYF.

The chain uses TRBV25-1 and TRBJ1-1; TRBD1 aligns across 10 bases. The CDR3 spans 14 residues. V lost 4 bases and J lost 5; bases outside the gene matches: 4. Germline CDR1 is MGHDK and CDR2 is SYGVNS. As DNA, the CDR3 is TGTGCCAGCAGTGGGGACAGGGGAAGGACTGAAGCTTTCTTT. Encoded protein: CASSGDRGRTEAFF.

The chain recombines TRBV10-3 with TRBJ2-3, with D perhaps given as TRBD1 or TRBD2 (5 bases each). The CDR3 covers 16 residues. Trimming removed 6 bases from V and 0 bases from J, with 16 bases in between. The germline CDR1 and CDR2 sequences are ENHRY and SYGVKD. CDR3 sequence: CAIRTEGYASTDTQYF. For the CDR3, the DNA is TGTGCCATCAGAACAGAGGGGTACGCTAGCACAGATACGCAGTATTTT.

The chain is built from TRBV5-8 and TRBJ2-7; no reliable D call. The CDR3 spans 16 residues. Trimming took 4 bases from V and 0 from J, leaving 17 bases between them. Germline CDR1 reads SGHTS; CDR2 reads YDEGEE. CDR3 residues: CASSQPGQASSYEQYF. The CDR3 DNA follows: TGTGCCAGCAGCCAGCCCGGTCAGGCGTCCTCCTACGAGCAGTACTTC.

The CDR3 nucleotides read TGCGCCAGCAGTCAGGACAGTTCCTCCTACGAGCAGTACTTC. Its translation: CASSQDSSSYEQYF. The chain links TRBV10-1 to TRBJ2-7; D may be TRBD1 (6 bases). The CDR3 loop spans 14 amino acids. Germline V gives CDR1 WNHNN, CDR2 SYGVQD (reference sequence). Trimming took off 5 bases at V and 0 bases at J, with 11 bases between the two ends.

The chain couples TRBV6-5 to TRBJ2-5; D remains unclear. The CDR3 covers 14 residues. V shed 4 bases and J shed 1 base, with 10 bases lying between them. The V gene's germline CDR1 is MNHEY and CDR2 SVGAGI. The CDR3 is CASSFGRIQETQYF. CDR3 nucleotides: TGTGCCAGCAGTTTCGGACGGATCCAAGAGACCCAGTACTTC.

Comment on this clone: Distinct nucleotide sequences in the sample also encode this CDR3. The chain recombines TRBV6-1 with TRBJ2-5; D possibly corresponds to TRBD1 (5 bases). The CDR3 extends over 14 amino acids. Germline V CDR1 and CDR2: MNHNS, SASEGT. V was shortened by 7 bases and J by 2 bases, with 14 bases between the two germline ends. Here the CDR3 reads CASTEGRGQETQYF. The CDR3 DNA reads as TGTGCCAGCACAGAAGGTAGGGGACAAGAGACCCAGTACTTC.

CDR3 sequence: CASSDSAGGLNQPQHF. Here the CDR3 DNA reads TGTGCCAGCAGTGACTCGGCAGGGGGTCTCAATCAGCCCCAGCATTTT. The chain uses TRBV2 and TRBJ1-5; 7 bases map to TRBD1. Looked up from germline, CDR1 is SNHLY and CDR2 is FYNNEI. V trimming: 3 bases; J trimming: 3 bases; junction bases outside the gene matches: 8. CDR3 size: 16 residues. Together with reference TRBV2 and TRBJ1-5, the CDR3 gives the full variable domain: EPEVTQTPSHQVTQMGQEVILRCVPISNHLYFYWYRQILGQKVEFLVSFYNNEISEKSEIFDDQFSVERPDGSNFTLKIRSTKLEDSAMYFCASSDSAGGLNQPQHFGDGTRLSIL.

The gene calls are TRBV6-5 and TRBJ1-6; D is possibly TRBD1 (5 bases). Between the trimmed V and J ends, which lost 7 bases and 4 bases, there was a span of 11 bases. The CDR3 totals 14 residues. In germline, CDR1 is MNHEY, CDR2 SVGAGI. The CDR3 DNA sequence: TGTGCCAGCACCGACGGGGGGTATAATTCACCCCTCCACTTT. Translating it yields CASTDGGYNSPLHF.

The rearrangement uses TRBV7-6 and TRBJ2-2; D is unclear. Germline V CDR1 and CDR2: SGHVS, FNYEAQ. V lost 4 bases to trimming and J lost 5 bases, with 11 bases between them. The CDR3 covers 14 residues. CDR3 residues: CASSSYWGTGELFF. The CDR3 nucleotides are TGTGCCAGCAGCTCCTATTGGGGTACCGGGGAGCTGTTTTTT.

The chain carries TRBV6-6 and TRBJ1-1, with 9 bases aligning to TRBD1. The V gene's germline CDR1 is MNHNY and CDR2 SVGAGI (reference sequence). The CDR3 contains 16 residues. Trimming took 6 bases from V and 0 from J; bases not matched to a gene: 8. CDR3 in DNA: TGTGCCAGCAGCTCTACGGGACAGGGAGTGAACACTGAAGCTTTCTTT. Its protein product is CASSSTGQGVNTEAFF.

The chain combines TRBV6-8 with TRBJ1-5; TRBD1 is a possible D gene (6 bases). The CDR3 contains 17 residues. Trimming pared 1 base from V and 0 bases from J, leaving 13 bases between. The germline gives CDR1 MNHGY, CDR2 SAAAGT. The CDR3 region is CASSYLDRIPSNQPQHF. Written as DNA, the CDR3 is TGTGCCAGCAGTTACTTGGACAGAATTCCTAGCAATCAGCCCCAGCATTTT.

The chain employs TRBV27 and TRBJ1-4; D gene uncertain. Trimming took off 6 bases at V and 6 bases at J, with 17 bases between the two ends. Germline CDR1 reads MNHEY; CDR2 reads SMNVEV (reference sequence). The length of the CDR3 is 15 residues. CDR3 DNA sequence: TGTGCCAGCAGCCCGGTGGGGTTCGGGGATGAAAAACTGTTTTTT. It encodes CASSPVGFGDEKLFF.

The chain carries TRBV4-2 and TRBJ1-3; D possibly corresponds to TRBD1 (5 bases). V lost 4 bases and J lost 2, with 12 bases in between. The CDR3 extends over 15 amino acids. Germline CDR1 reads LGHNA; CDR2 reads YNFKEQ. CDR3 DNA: TGTGCCAGCAGCCTAGGCGAAGGGGCTGGAAACACCATATATTTT. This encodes CASSLGEGAGNTIYF.

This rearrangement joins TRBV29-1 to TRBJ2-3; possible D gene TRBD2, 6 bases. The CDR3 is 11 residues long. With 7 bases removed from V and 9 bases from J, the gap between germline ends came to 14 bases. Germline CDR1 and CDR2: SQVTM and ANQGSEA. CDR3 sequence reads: CSAELALTQYF. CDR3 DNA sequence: TGCAGCGCCGAGCTAGCGTTGACGCAGTATTTT.

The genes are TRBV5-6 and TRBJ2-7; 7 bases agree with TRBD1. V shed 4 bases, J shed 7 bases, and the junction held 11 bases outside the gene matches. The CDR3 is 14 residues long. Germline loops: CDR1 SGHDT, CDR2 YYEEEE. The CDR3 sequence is CASSATGALGEQYF. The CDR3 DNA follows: TGTGCCAGCAGCGCAACAGGGGCCTTAGGAGAGCAGTACTTC. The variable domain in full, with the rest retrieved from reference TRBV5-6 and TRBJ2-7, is DAGVTQSPTHLIKTRGQQVTLRCSPKSGHDTVSWYQQALGQGPQFIFQYYEEEERQRGNFPDRFSGHQFPNYSSELNVNALLLGDSALYLCASSATGALGEQYFGPGTRLTVT.

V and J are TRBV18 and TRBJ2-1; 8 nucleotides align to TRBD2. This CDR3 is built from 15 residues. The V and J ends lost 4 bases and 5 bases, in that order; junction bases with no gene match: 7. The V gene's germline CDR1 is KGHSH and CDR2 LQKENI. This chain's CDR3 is CASSRNGGGNNEQFF. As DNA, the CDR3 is TGTGCCAGCTCACGTAATGGCGGGGGGAACAATGAGCAGTTCTTC.

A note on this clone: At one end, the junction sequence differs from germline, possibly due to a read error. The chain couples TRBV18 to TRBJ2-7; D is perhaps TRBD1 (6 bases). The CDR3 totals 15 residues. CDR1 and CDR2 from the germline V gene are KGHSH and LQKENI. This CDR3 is CASSRSGSRQAELFF. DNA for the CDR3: TGTGCCAGCTCACGGAGTGGTTCACGACAGGCGGAACTGTTCTTC.

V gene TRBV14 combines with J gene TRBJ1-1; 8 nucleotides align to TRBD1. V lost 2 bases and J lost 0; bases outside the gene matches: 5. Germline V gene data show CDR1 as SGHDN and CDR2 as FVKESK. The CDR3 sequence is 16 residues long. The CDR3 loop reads CASSQHGQGMNTEAFF. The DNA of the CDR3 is TGTGCCAGCAGCCAACATGGACAGGGAATGAACACTGAAGCTTTCTTT.

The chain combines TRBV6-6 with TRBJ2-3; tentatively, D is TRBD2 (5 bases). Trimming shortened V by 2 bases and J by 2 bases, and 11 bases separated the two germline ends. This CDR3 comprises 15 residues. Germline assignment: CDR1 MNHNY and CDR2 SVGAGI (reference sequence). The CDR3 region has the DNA TGTGCCAGCAGTTACAGGAGAGGGAACACAGATACGCAGTATTTT. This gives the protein CASSYRRGNTDTQYF.